The rows below give T cell receptor beta chains drawn from one sample of a study of Graves' ophthalmopathy and Graves' hyperthyroidism. MiXCR was run by TCRdb on the multiplex PCR reads, yielding one entry per CDR3 protein. The repertoire consists of roughly 420,000 distinct CDR3 sequences, with under 25% occurring once and the leading ten covering roughly 3%. Sequenced: peripheral blood. The receptors originated from a woman between 18 and 29 years old with stable Graves' hyperthyroidism. Each CDR3 is given with its conserved first and last residue.

>TRBV4-2|TRBJ1-5
CASSQVSNQPQHF
>TRBV7-6|TRBJ1-1
CASSLDQGAGAFF
>TRBV20-1|TRBJ2-7
CSATLLAGPWAEQYF
>TRBV25-1|TRBJ2-5
CASGGYGQETQYF
>TRBV5-1|TRBJ1-6
CASSLASGDSPLHF
>TRBV2|TRBJ2-5
CASSELLLQETQYF
>TRBV12-3/TRBV12-4|TRBJ2-7
CASSLERVSSYEQYF
>TRBV20-1|TRBJ1-6
CSARVMTGKRENSPLHF
>TRBV12-3/TRBV12-4|TRBJ1-1
CASSLTTVESVEAFF
>TRBV9|TRBJ1-1
CASSVEGERTEAFF
>TRBV28|TRBJ1-1
CASSSQGMAAEAFF
>TRBV6-1|TRBJ2-5
CASSPTRSYQETQYF
>TRBV11-2|TRBJ2-5
CASSARQIETQYF
>TRBV14|TRBJ1-6
CASSQRRTGVDHSPLHF
>TRBV29-1|TRBJ1-2
CSVGPPEGLNYGYTF
>TRBV7-8|TRBJ2-7
CASSLLWEGEQYF
>TRBV5-1|TRBJ1-2
CASRDNYGYTF
>TRBV28|TRBJ2-7
CASSSTDVSYEQYF
>TRBV29-1|TRBJ2-5
CSVARVEETQYF
>TRBV5-1|TRBJ2-4
CASSFGGAKNIQYF
>TRBV13|TRBJ1-5
CASSFGQTRQPQHF
>TRBV12-3/TRBV12-4|TRBJ1-2
CASTSTGRGYTF
>TRBV6-5|TRBJ1-5
CASSNTVTQPQHF
>TRBV6-5|TRBJ1-1
CASSSFGGGNTEAFF
>TRBV30|TRBJ2-4
CAWNRGGIQYF
>TRBV7-2|TRBJ2-7
CASSLSSDRLYEQYF
>TRBV12-3/TRBV12-4|TRBJ2-7
CASSPTSGPYEQYF
>TRBV6-1|TRBJ2-5
CASRGRLAEGETQYF
>TRBV18|TRBJ2-7
CASSPTATYEQYF
>TRBV6-1|TRBJ1-1
CAAGGRVANTEAFF
>TRBV24-1|TRBJ2-2
CATSEMDSTGELFF